This T cell receptor (beta chain) was identified in a study of cytomegalovirus exposure and HLA in healthy donors. It was with 60 Vbeta and 13 Jbeta primers that the PCR ran. Sequencing used immunoSEQ multiplex PCR; TCRdb keeps in-frame clones, though not all of them. The profile shows more than 150,000 clones, more than 65% of them singletons. The TCR originated in a man in his forties or fifties in good health and CMV-seronegative. The sample was PBMCs.

CDR3 sequence (DNA): TGTGCCAGCAGCTCAAGACAGGGGGCGCAGGACGGCTACACCTTC. It codes for CASSSRQGAQDGYTF. J is TRBJ1-2 and V is TRBV7-9; 10 bases line up with TRBD1. The CDR3 has 15 amino acids. Germline V gene lookup returns CDR1 SEHNR and CDR2 FQNEAQ (reference sequence). The V gene end was trimmed by 4 bases and the J gene end by 8 bases; junction bases not matched to a gene: 10. Filled out from reference TRBV7-9 and TRBJ1-2, the complete variable domain reads DTGVSQNPRHKITKRGQNVTFRCDPISEHNRLYWYRQTLGQGPEFLTYFQNEAQLEKSRLLSDRFSAERPKGSFSTLEIQRTEQGDSAMYLCASSSRQGAQDGYTFGSGTRLTVV.